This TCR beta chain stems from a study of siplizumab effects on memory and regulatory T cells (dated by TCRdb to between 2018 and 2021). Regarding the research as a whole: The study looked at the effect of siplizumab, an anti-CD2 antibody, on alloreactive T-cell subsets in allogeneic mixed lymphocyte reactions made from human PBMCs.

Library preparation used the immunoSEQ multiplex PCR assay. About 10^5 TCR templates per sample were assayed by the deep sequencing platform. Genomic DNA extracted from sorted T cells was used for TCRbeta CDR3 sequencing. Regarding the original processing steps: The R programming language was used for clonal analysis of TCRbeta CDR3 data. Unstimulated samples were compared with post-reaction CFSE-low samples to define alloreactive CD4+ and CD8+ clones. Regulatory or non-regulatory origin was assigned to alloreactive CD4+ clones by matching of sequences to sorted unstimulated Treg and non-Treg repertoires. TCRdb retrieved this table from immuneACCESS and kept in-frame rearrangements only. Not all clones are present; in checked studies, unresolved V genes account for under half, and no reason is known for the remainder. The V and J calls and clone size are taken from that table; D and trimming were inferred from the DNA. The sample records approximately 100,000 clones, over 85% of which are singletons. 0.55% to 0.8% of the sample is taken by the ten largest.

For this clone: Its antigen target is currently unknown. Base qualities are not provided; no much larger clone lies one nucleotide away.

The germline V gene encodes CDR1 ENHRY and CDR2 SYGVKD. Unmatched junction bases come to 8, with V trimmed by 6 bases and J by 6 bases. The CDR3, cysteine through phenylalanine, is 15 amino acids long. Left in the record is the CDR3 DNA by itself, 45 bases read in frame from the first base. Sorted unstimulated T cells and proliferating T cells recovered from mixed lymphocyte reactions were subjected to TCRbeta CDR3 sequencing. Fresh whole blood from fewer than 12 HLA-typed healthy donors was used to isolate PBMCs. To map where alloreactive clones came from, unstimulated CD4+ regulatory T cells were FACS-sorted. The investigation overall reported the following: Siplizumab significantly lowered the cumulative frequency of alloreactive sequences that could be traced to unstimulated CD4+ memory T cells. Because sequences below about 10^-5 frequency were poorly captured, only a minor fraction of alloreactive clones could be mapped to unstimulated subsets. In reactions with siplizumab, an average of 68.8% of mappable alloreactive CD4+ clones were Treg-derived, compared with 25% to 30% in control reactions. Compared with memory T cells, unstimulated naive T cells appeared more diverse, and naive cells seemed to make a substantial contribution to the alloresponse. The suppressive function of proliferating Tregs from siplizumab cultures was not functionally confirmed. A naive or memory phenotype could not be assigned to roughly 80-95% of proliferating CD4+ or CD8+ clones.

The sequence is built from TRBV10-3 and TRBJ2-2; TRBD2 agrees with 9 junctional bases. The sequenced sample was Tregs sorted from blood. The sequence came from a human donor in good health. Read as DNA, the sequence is TGTGCCATCAGCGCGCTAGCGGGGAGAGCCGGGGAGCTGTTTTTT. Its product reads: CAISALAGRAGELFF.